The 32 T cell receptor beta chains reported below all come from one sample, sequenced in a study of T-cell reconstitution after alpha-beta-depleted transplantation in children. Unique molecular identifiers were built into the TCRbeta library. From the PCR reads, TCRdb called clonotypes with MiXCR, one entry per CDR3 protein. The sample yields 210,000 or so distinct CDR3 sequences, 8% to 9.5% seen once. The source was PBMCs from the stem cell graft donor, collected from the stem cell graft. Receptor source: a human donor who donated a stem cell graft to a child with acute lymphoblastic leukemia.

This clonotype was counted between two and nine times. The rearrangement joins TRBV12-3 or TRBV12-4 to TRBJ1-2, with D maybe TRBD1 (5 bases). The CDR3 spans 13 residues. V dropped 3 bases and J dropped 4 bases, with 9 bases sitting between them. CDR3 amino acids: CASSLHTGYGYTF. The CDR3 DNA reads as TGTGCCAGCAGTTTGCATACAGGCTATGGCTACACCTTC.

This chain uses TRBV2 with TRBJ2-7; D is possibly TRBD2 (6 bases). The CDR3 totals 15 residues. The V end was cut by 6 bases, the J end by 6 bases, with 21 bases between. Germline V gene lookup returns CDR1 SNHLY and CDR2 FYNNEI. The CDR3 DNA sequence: TGTGCCAGCAGGTTTCGGCGACTAGAGGGGCGCGAGCAGTACTTC. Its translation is CASRFRRLEGREQYF.

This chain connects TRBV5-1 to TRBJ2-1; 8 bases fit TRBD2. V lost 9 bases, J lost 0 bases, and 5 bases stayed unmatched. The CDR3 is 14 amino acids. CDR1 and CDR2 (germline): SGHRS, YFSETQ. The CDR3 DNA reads TGCGCCATCTCGGGGGGGGGCTCCTACAATGAGCAGTTCTTC. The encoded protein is CAISGGGSYNEQFF.

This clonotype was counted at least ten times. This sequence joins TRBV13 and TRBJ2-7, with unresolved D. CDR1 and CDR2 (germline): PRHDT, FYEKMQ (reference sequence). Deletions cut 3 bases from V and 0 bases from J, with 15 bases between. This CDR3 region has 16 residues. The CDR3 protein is CASSFLRHKSSYEQYF. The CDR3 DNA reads TGTGCCAGCAGCTTTTTACGGCACAAAAGCTCCTACGAGCAGTACTTC.

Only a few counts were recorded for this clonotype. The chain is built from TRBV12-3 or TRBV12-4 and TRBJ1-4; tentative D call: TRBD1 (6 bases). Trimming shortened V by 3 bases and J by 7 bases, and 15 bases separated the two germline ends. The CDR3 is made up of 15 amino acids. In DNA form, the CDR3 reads TGTGCCAGCAGTTTGGGGGGGCGCGAGGGTGAAAAACTGTTTTTT. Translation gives CASSLGGREGEKLFF.

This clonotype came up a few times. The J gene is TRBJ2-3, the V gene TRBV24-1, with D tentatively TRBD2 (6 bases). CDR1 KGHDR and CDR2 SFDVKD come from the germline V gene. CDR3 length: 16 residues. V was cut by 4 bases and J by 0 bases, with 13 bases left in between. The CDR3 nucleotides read TGTGCCACCAGTGACCCGGGGGATTCTAGCACAGATACGCAGTATTTT. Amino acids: CATSDPGDSSTDTQYF.

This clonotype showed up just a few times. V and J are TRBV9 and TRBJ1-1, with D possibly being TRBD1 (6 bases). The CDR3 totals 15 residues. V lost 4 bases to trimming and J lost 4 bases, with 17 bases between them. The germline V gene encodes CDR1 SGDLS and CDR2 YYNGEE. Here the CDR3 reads CASSPSPRGTTEAFF. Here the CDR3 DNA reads TGTGCCAGCAGCCCATCTCCGAGGGGGACCACTGAAGCTTTCTTT.

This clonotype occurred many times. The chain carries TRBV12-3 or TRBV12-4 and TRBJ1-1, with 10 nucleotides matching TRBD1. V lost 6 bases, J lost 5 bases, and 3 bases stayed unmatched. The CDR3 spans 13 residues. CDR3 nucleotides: TGTGCCAGCAGACGGGACAGGGGAACTGAAGCTTTCTTT. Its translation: CASRRDRGTEAFF.

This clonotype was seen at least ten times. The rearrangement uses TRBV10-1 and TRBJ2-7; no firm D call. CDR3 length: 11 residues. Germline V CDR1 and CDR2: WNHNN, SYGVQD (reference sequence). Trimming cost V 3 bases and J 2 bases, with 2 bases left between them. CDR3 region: CASSDAYEQYF. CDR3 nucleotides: TGCGCCAGCAGTGATGCCTACGAGCAGTACTTC.

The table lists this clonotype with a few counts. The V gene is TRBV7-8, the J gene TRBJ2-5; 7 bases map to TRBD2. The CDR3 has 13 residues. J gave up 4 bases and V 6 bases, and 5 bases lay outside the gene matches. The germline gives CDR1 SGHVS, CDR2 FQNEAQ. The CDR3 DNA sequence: TGTGCCAGCAGTACTAGCGACTTAGAGACCCAGTACTTC. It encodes CASSTSDLETQYF.

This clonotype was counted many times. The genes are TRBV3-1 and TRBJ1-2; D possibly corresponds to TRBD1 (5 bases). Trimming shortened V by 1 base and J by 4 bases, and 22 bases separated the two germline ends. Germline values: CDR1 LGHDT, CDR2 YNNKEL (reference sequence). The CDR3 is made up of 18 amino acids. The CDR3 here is CASSQGAVWAGSSYGYTF. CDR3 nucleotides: TGTGCCAGCAGCCAAGGCGCTGTTTGGGCAGGGTCGAGCTATGGCTACACCTTC.

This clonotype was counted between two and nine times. The CDR3 DNA reads as TGTGCCAGCAGTTTGGAAGAGGGATTGCCCACCGGGGAGCTGTTTTTT. Its translation is CASSLEEGLPTGELFF. This rearrangement joins TRBV6-5 to TRBJ2-2, with D perhaps TRBD2 (5 bases). The CDR3 has 16 amino acids. Looked up from germline, CDR1 is MNHEY and CDR2 is SVGAGI. The V gene lost 4 bases and the J gene lost 4 bases, with 16 bases spanning the gap.

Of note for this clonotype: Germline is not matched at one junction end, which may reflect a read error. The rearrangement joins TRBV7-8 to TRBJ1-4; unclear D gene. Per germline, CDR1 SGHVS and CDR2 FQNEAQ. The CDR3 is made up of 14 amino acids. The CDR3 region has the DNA TGTGCCAGCAGCTTACAACGGGTTAATGAAAAACTGTTCTTT. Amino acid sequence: CASSLQRVNEKLFF.

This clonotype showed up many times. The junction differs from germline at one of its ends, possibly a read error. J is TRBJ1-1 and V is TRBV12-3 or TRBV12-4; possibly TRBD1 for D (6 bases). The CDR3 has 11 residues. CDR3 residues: CASSLGDIVYF. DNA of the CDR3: TGTGCCAGCAGTTTAGGGGACATTGTATACTTT.

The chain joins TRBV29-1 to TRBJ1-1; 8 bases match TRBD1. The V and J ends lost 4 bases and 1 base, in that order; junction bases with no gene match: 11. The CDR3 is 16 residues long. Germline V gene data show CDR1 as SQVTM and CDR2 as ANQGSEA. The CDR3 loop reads CSVVRGLGQGNTEAFF. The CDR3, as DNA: TGCAGCGTTGTTAGGGGGCTAGGACAGGGGAACACTGAAGCTTTCTTT.

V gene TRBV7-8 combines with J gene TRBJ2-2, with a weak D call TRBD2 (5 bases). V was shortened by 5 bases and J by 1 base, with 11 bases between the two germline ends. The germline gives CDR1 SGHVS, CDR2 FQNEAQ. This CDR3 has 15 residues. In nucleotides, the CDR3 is TGTGCCAGCAGCGATGGACGGGGGAACACCGGGGAGCTGTTTTTT. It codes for CASSDGRGNTGELFF.

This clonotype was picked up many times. CDR3: CASSLAQGRAYEQYF. Written as DNA, the CDR3 is TGTGCCAGCAGCTTGGCCCAGGGACGGGCCTACGAGCAGTACTTC. The chain has TRBV5-6 and TRBJ2-7; D may correspond to TRBD1 or TRBD2 (5 bases each). The germline V gene encodes CDR1 SGHDT and CDR2 YYEEEE. V dropped 0 bases and J dropped 2 bases, with 12 bases sitting between them. The length of the CDR3 is 15 residues.

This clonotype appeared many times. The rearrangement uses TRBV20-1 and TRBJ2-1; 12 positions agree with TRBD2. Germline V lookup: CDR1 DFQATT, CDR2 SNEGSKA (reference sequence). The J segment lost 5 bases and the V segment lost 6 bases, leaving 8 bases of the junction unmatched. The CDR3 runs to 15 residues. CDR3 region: CSATQLAGGNNEQFF. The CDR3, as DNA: TGCAGTGCCACCCAACTAGCGGGGGGCAACAATGAGCAGTTCTTC.

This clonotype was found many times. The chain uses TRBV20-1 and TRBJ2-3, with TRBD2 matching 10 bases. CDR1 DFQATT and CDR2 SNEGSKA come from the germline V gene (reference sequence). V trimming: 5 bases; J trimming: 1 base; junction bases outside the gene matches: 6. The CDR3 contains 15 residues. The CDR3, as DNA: TGCAGTGCTGAAAGCGGGGGGGCCGGCACAGATACGCAGTATTTT. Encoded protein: CSAESGGAGTDTQYF.

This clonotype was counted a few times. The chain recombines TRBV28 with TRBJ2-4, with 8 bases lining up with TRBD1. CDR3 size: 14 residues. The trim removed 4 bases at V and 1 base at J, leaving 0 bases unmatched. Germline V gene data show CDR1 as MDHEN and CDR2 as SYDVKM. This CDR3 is CASSSGGAKNIQYF. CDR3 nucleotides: TGTGCCAGCAGTTCAGGGGGCGCCAAAAACATTCAGTACTTC.

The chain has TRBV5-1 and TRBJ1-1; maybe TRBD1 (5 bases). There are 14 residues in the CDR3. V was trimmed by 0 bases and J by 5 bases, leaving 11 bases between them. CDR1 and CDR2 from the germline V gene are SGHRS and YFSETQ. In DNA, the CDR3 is TGCGCCAGCAGCTTGGTTGGGACGCGGACTGAAGCTTTCTTT. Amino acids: CASSLVGTRTEAFF.

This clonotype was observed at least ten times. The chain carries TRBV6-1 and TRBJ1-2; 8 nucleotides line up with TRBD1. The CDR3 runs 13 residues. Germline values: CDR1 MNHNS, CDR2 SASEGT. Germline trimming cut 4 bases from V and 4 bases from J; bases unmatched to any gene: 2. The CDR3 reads CASSVDRGYGYTF. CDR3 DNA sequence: TGTGCCAGCAGTGTCGACAGGGGCTATGGCTACACCTTC.

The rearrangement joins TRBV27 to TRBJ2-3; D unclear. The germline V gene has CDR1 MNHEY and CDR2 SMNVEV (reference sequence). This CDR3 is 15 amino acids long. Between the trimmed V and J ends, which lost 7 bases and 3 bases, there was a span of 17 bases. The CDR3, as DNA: TGTGCCAGCATTGGCTTTGTAGGGAAAACAGATACGCAGTATTTT. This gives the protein CASIGFVGKTDTQYF.

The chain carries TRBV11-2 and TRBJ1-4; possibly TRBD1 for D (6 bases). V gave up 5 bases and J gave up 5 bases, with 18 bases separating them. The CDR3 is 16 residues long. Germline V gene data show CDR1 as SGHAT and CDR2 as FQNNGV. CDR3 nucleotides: TGTGCCAGCAGCCTCCGGGGGCGCACCCCGAATGAAAAACTGTTTTTT. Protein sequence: CASSLRGRTPNEKLFF.

The CDR3 protein is CASSDGTHSYEQYF. CDR3 in DNA: TGCGCCAGCAGCGATGGGACCCACTCCTACGAGCAGTACTTC. V and J are TRBV4-1 and TRBJ2-7; D possibly matches TRBD1 or TRBD2 (5 bases each). The V end was cut by 5 bases, the J end by 0 bases, with 11 bases between. CDR3 length equals 14 residues. Germline V gene lookup returns CDR1 MGHRA and CDR2 YSYEKL.

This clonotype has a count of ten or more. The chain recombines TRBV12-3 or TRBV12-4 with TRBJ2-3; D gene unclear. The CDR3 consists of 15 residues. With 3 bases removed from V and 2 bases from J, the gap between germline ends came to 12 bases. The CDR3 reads CASSFRGSSTDTQYF. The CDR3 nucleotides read TGTGCCAGCAGTTTCCGCGGCTCCTCCACAGATACGCAGTATTTT.

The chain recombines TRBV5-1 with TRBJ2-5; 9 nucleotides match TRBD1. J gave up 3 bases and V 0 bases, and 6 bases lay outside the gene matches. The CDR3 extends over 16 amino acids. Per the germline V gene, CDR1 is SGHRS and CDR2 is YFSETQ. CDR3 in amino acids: CASSLEGQGWEETQYF. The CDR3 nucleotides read TGCGCCAGCAGCTTGGAGGGACAGGGCTGGGAAGAGACCCAGTACTTC. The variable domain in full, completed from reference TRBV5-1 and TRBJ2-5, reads KAGVTQTPRYLIKTRGQQVTLSCSPISGHRSVSWYQQTPGQGLQFLFEYFSETQRNKGNFPGRFSGRQFSNSRSEMNVSTLELGDSALYLCASSLEGQGWEETQYFGPGTRLLVL.

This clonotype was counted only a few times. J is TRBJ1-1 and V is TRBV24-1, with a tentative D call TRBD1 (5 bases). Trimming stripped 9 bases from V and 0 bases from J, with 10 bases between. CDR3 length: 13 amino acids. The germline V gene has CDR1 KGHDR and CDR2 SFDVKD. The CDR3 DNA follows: TGTGCCACCTCTAGGGGCTTGAACACTGAAGCTTTCTTT. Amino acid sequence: CATSRGLNTEAFF.

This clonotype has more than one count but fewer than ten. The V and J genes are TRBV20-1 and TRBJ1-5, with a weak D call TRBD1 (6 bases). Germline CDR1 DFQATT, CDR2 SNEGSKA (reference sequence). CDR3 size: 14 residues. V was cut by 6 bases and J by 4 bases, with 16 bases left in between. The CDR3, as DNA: TGCAGTGCACCCCGAGGGGGGCCTAATCAGCCCCAGCATTTT. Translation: CSAPRGGPNQPQHF.

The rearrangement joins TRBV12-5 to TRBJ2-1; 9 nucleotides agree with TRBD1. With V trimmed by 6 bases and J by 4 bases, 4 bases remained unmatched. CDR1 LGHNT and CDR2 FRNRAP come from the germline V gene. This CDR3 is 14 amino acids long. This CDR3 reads CASGSGTGYNEQFF. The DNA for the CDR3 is TGTGCTAGTGGCTCCGGGACAGGGTACAATGAGCAGTTCTTC.

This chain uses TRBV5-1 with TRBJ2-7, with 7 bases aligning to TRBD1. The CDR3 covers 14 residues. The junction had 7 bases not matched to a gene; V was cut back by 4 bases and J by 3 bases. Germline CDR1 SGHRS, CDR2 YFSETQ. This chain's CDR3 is CASSPRDSRYEQYF. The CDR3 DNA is TGCGCCAGCAGCCCGAGGGACAGTCGCTACGAGCAGTACTTC.

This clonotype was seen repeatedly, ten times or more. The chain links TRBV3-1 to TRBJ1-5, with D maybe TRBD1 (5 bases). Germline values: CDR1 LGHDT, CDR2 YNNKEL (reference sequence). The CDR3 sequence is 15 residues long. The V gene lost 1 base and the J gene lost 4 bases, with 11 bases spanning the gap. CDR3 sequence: CASSQVPGRNQPQHF. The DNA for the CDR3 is TGTGCCAGCAGCCAAGTCCCAGGGCGGAATCAGCCCCAGCATTTT.